This TCR beta chain was identified in a study of cytotoxic CD8 clonotypes in ibrutinib-treated CLL. The CDR3 has 14 amino acids. Trimming cost V 5 bases and J 5 bases, with 16 bases left between them. The germline V gene encodes CDR1 SGDLS and CDR2 YYNGEE. Profiling relied on immunoSEQ multiplex PCR, and the TCRdb table lists in-frame clones only, not all of them. This table has about 40,000 clones, 55% to 80% appearing once. This clone was counted a few times. This material consisted of PBMCs, taken at disease progression, from a patient treated with ibrutinib. This clonotype was sampled from a human donor with chronic lymphocytic leukemia. The J gene is TRBJ1-1, the V gene TRBV9; D may be TRBD1 (5 bases). The CDR3 sequence: CASRRGEGGTEAFF. In DNA, the CDR3 is TGTGCCAGCAGAAGGGGCGAGGGAGGAACTGAAGCTTTCTTT.